The clone carrying this TCR beta chain was recorded many times. Its matching antigen is unknown. Patients chosen for sequencing had shown CD8+CD57+ cell expansion by flow cytometry. Patients uniformly had severe acquired aplastic anemia. None of the patients had been given any therapy when their blood was sampled. This record belongs to a study of CD8+CD57+ T cells in acquired aplastic anemia. The overall study: CD4+ and CD8+ cells, once sorted, gave DNA averaging about 3.4 ug. Study findings and constraints: Significance was not reached for CD8+ Simpson's diversity between patients and controls.

V was cut by 5 bases and J by 5 bases, with 10 bases left in between. There are 13 residues in the CDR3. The germline V gene encodes CDR1 SNHLY and CDR2 FYNNEI. The template for TCR beta VDJ and CDR3 sequence profiling was genomic DNA. From the reads, TCRdb called clonotypes with MiXCR, one entry per CDR3 protein. In the table there are roughly 260,000 distinct CDR3 sequences, around half of which are singletons. The V and J genes are TRBV2 and TRBJ2-1; D may be TRBD2 (5 bases). The material sequenced was sorted CD4+, CD8+, or CD8+CD57+ T cells (not recorded which) from PBMCs. This clonotype originated in a human donor with aplastic anemia. CDR3 residues: CASSLDYDNEQFF. In DNA form, the CDR3 reads TGTGCCAGCAGTCTCGACTACGACAATGAGCAGTTCTTC.